Presented here are 15 T cell receptor beta chains from one specimen sequenced in a study of identifying expanded T cells in peripheral blood. Assay: immunoSEQ multiplex PCR; the TCRdb copy retains only in-frame clones and omits some. The repertoire holds under 150,000 clones, with approximately 86% as singletons. Sequencing used blood. The receptors stem from a person aged 18 to 70 in good health.

The CDR3 DNA is TGTGCCAGCAGTGGGACAGGCTCCTACGAGCAGTACTTC. Protein product: CASSGTGSYEQYF. The chain has TRBV27 and TRBJ2-7, with 8 bases aligning to TRBD1. This CDR3 contains 13 residues. CDR1 and CDR2 (germline): MNHEY, SMNVEV (reference sequence). The V segment lost 5 bases and the J segment 0 bases; nucleotides outside the gene matches: 0.

The chain links TRBV7-2 to TRBJ2-7, with D possibly TRBD1 on 5 matching bases. The V gene's germline CDR1 is SGHTA and CDR2 FQGNSA. V was clipped by 1 base and J by 5 bases, with 12 bases between them. CDR3 length equals 14 residues. This chain's CDR3 is CASSLGRETNEQYF. CDR3 nucleotides: TGTGCCAGCAGCTTAGGCAGGGAAACGAACGAGCAGTACTTC.

DNA for the CDR3: TGCGCCAGCAGCTTTGGGGAGTACAGGGGAATTGGCTACACCTTC. It is translated as CASSFGEYRGIGYTF. The J gene is TRBJ1-2, the V gene TRBV5-1, with 7 bases fitting TRBD1. The CDR3 is 15 residues long. Trimming took 2 bases from V and 7 from J; bases not matched to a gene: 11. In germline, CDR1 is SGHRS, CDR2 YFSETQ.

The gene calls are TRBV5-1 and TRBJ2-1; possible D gene TRBD2, 5 bases. V was shortened by 4 bases and J by 10 bases, with 12 bases between the two germline ends. CDR1 and CDR2 (germline): SGHRS, YFSETQ. The CDR3 is made up of 12 amino acids. The CDR3 sequence is CASSLLGKEQFF. CDR3 DNA sequence: TGCGCCAGCAGCCTACTAGGAAAGGAGCAGTTCTTC.

The V gene is TRBV11-3, the J gene TRBJ2-5; 7 bases match TRBD2. Germline loops: CDR1 SGHNT, CDR2 YENEEA. Losses at the gene ends were 3 bases for V and 1 base for J; bases not matched to a gene: 5. The CDR3 extends over 15 amino acids. This CDR3 is CASSLGGGPQETQYF. CDR3 DNA sequence: TGTGCCAGCAGCTTGGGGGGAGGGCCCCAAGAGACCCAGTACTTC.

The CDR3 DNA follows: TGCGCCAGCAGCTTGGCCTCCGGGACTTACCTATACGAGCAGTACTTC. It specifies CASSLASGTYLYEQYF. This chain joins TRBV5-1 and TRBJ2-7, with D maybe TRBD2 (6 bases). This CDR3 contains 16 residues. Germline V lookup: CDR1 SGHRS, CDR2 YFSETQ. V dropped 0 bases and J dropped 4 bases, with 17 bases sitting between them.

This chain joins TRBV25-1 and TRBJ2-3; TRBD2 aligns across 8 bases. CDR3 length equals 16 residues. CDR1 is MGHDK, CDR2 SYGVNS, per germline. Trimming at V came to 3 bases and at J to 1 base, leaving 6 bases not matched to a gene. CDR3 in DNA: TGTGCCAGCAGTGATTTGGCGGGGGGAGGCACAGATACGCAGTATTTT. As protein: CASSDLAGGGTDTQYF.

This clone was observed a single time. V is TRBV5-1 and J is TRBJ1-2, with D uncertain. Germline CDR1 is SGHRS and CDR2 is YFSETQ. V was shortened by 0 bases and J by 4 bases, with 7 bases between the two germline ends. The CDR3 extends over 13 amino acids. The DNA of the CDR3 is TGCGCCAGCAGCTTGGGGGTCGGCTATGGCTACACCTTC. It encodes CASSLGVGYGYTF.

V usage is TRBV5-4 and J usage is TRBJ1-1, with TRBD1 matching over 9 bases. Per germline, CDR1 SGHNT and CDR2 YYREEE (reference sequence). The V gene end was trimmed by 7 bases and the J gene end by 4 bases; junction bases not matched to a gene: 14. CDR3 length: 16 amino acids. The CDR3 DNA sequence: TGTGCCAGCGGCGGACAGGGGTTATCGTCTGGCACTGAAGCTTTCTTT. This translates into CASGGQGLSSGTEAFF. Using reference TRBV5-4 and TRBJ1-1 for the parts outside the CDR3, the full variable domain is ETGVTQSPTHLIKTRGQQVTLRCSSQSGHNTVSWYQQALGQGPQFIFQYYREEENGRGNFPPRFSGLQFPNYSSELNVNALELDDSALYLCASGGQGLSSGTEAFFGQGTRLTVV.

This clone was seen once. The V call is TRBV5-4, the J call TRBJ2-7; tentatively, D is TRBD1 or TRBD2 (5 bases each). With 2 bases removed from V and 7 bases from J, the gap between germline ends came to 16 bases. Germline CDR1 SGHNT, CDR2 YYREEE (reference sequence). This CDR3 is built from 14 residues. DNA of the CDR3: TGTGCCAGCAGCTTTGGGATCGGGGCTTTTGAGCAGTACTTC. Translation: CASSFGIGAFEQYF.

J is TRBJ2-7 and V is TRBV2; no clear D. CDR3 size: 12 residues. Germline loops: CDR1 SNHLY, CDR2 FYNNEI. Between the trimmed V and J ends, which lost 0 bases and 4 bases, there was a span of 4 bases. CDR3 DNA sequence: TGTGCCAGCAGTGAAGCTAGTTACGAGCAGTACTTC. Translation: CASSEASYEQYF.

This chain joins TRBV7-2 and TRBJ2-1, with 7 bases that match TRBD1. Germline CDR1 and CDR2: SGHTA and FQGNSA. V lost 5 bases to trimming and J lost 1 base; unmatched junction nucleotides: 8. CDR3 length equals 16 residues. The chain's CDR3 is CASSRAPGGSYNEQFF. The CDR3 coding sequence is TGTGCCAGCAGCCGCGCGCCAGGGGGTTCCTACAATGAGCAGTTCTTC.

The CDR3 DNA is TGTGCCAGCAGCTTAGTACACACAGATACGCAGTATTTT. It specifies CASSLVHTDTQYF. The rearrangement links TRBV7-2 to TRBJ2-3; unclear D gene. There are 13 residues in the CDR3. CDR1 and CDR2 (germline): SGHTA, FQGNSA. Deletions cut 1 base from V and 2 bases from J, with 4 bases between.

The V and J genes are TRBV4-3 and TRBJ2-1; D not resolved. The CDR3 loop spans 13 amino acids. Trimming removed 0 bases from V and 10 bases from J, with 10 bases in between. Germline V CDR1 and CDR2: LGHNA, YSLEER. CDR3 residues: CASSQERTGEQFF. In DNA form, the CDR3 reads TGCGCCAGCAGCCAAGAAAGGACGGGCGAGCAGTTCTTC.

The V and J genes are TRBV6-5 and TRBJ1-1; D is unclear. CDR1 and CDR2 (germline): MNHEY, SVGAGI. The V end was cut by 2 bases, the J end by 0 bases, with 7 bases between. This CDR3 comprises 14 residues. CDR3 sequence (DNA): TGTGCCAGCAGTTACCGACTTTTGAACACTGAAGCTTTCTTT. Its translation: CASSYRLLNTEAFF.